The 12 T cell receptor beta chains below were found in one sample sequenced in a study of a mutant IDH1 vaccine in newly diagnosed glioma. Libraries were prepared by immunoSEQ multiplex PCR; TCRdb keeps only in-frame clonotypes and omits some of them. The data show roughly 56,000 clones, less than 85% seen once. Their antigen targets remain unknown. Regarding time point: week 47, end of study. The content of each vaccine dose was 300 ug of mutant IDH1 20-mer peptide, and topical imiquimod accompanied it. The source was PBMCs, collected from a glioma patient whose treatment included an IDH1 peptide vaccine. These receptors all come from a woman aged 40 to 55 with glioma. Some clones in this sample may be carry-over from other donors' samples.

The chain links TRBV11-2 to TRBJ1-2; 7 bases are shared with TRBD1. V was pared by 1 base and J by 7 bases, with 3 bases of the junction left unmatched. Germline CDR1 reads SGHAT; CDR2 reads FQNNGV. The CDR3 loop spans 13 amino acids. The CDR3 DNA reads as TGTGCCAGCAGCTTAGCCCAGGGGGTTGGCTACACCTTC. Protein: CASSLAQGVGYTF.

The rearrangement joins TRBV27 to TRBJ2-1; possibly TRBD2 for D (6 bases). V was cut by 3 bases and J by 2 bases, with 8 bases left in between. The CDR3 is 14 residues long. Germline CDR1 and CDR2: MNHEY and SMNVEV (reference sequence). The CDR3 sequence is CASSFRGTYNEQFF. Here the CDR3 DNA reads TGTGCCAGCAGTTTTCGGGGGACCTACAATGAGCAGTTCTTC.

This clone was counted only a few times. The V and J genes are TRBV7-2 and TRBJ2-5; D is possibly TRBD2 (6 bases). Germline V gene sequence: CDR1 SGHTA, CDR2 FQGNSA. Between the trimmed V and J ends, which lost 2 bases and 5 bases, there was a span of 12 bases. CDR3 length: 14 amino acids. In nucleotides, the CDR3 is TGTGCCAGCAGCTTAAGGTGGAGGGGTGAGACCCAGTACTTC. It codes for CASSLRWRGETQYF. The full variable domain, rest sourced from reference TRBV7-2 and TRBJ2-5, is GAGVSQSPSNKVTEKGKDVELRCDPISGHTALYWYRQSLGQGLEFLIYFQGNSAPDKSGLPSDRFSAERTGGSVSTLTIQRTQQEDSAVYLCASSLRWRGETQYFGPGTRLLVL.

This rearrangement joins TRBV5-4 to TRBJ2-7; TRBD1 matches 9 bases. CDR3 length: 16 amino acids. Germline CDR1 and CDR2: SGHNT and YYREEE (reference sequence). V shed 0 bases and J 4 bases; nucleotides not matched to a gene: 8. The CDR3 sequence is CASSLGGGQGLYEQYF. In DNA, the CDR3 is TGTGCCAGCAGCTTGGGGGGGGGACAGGGTCTGTACGAGCAGTACTTC.

The J gene is TRBJ2-3, the V gene TRBV2; 13 bases are shared with TRBD2. The germline gives CDR1 SNHLY, CDR2 FYNNEI. V lost 6 bases to trimming and J lost 2 bases; unmatched junction nucleotides: 8. The CDR3 has 17 residues. The CDR3 bases are TGTGCCAGCAGAACCGGGACTAGCGGGGATTTCACAGATACGCAGTATTTT. It codes for CASRTGTSGDFTDTQYF.

The CDR3 loop reads CATARDGNYGYTF. For the CDR3, the DNA is TGTGCCACTGCACGGGACGGCAACTATGGCTACACCTTC. V usage is TRBV6-1 and J usage is TRBJ1-2; tentative D call: TRBD1 (5 bases). Germline assignment: CDR1 MNHNS and CDR2 SASEGT. CDR3 length: 13 residues. V was pared by 10 bases and J by 2 bases, with 14 bases between.

Here the CDR3 DNA reads TGCGCCAGCGCCGGGGAGACCCAGTACTTC. It codes for CASAGETQYF. The rearrangement uses TRBV10-1 and TRBJ2-5; D unresolved. This CDR3 comprises 10 residues. CDR1 and CDR2 (germline): WNHNN, SYGVQD (reference sequence). The ends were cut back, 8 bases at V and 5 bases at J, with 6 bases in the middle.

This clone was counted between two and nine times. The chain couples TRBV15 to TRBJ2-3, with D maybe TRBD1 (6 bases). The CDR3 loop spans 15 amino acids. The germline V gene has CDR1 LNHNV and CDR2 YYDKDF (reference sequence). Trimming removed 4 bases at V and 1 base at J, with 12 bases between. CDR3 in amino acids: CATSTRDTGTDTQYF. In DNA, the CDR3 is TGTGCCACCAGCACAAGGGACACCGGCACAGATACGCAGTATTTT.

The V gene is TRBV7-2, the J gene TRBJ2-5; TRBD1 matches at 8 bases. J was trimmed by 5 bases and V by 1 base; bases with no gene match: 9. Germline-derived CDR1 and CDR2 are SGHTA and FQGNSA. The length of the CDR3 is 16 residues. CDR3 sequence (DNA): TGTGCCAGCAGCTTAGTGGGGCAGGGGGCACGGGAGACCCAGTACTTC. It yields the protein CASSLVGQGARETQYF.

The chain couples TRBV4-3 to TRBJ2-3, with 7 bases matching TRBD2. Germline V gene data show CDR1 as LGHNA and CDR2 as YSLEER. With V trimmed by 0 bases and J by 1 base, 7 bases remained unmatched. This CDR3 is 17 amino acids long. CDR3 sequence reads: CASSQDLAAGGTDTQYF. The CDR3 nucleotides read TGCGCCAGCAGCCAAGATCTAGCCGCGGGGGGCACAGATACGCAGTATTTT.

The CDR3 is CASSTGTRPTDTQYF. DNA for the CDR3: TGTGCCAGCAGCACCGGGACTAGGCCCACAGATACGCAGTATTTT. The V and J genes are TRBV7-2 and TRBJ2-3; 8 bases map to TRBD2. CDR3 length: 15 amino acids. The germline CDR1 and CDR2 sequences are SGHTA and FQGNSA. V dropped 5 bases and J dropped 2; count of bases not matched to a gene: 6. Full variable domain (missing parts from reference TRBV7-2 and TRBJ2-3): GAGVSQSPSNKVTEKGKDVELRCDPISGHTALYWYRQSLGQGLEFLIYFQGNSAPDKSGLPSDRFSAERTGGSVSTLTIQRTQQEDSAVYLCASSTGTRPTDTQYFGPGTRLTVL.

This clone was seen only a few times. The rearrangement joins TRBV5-1 to TRBJ2-1, with D perhaps TRBD1 or TRBD2 (6 bases each). The V gene's germline CDR1 is SGHRS and CDR2 YFSETQ. Trimming took 3 bases from V and 5 from J, leaving 12 bases between them. This CDR3 has 14 residues. CDR3 in DNA: TGCGCCAGCAGCTGGGGGGCGGTCCACAATGAGCAGTTCTTC. Translating it yields CASSWGAVHNEQFF.